This T cell receptor (beta chain) was sequenced for a study of blood T cell repertoires in COVID-19. Study-level information: Sites in the United States, Italy and Spain provided acute and convalescent COVID-19 samples. The analysed material was cDNA or gDNA that came from T cells, B-cell-depleted T cells, or PBMCs.

Using immunoSEQ multiplex PCR, the repertoire was profiled, and TCRdb retains in-frame clones only, with some absent. The repertoire holds around 330,000 clones, with approximately 90% as singletons. With 5 bases removed from V and 6 bases from J, the gap between germline ends came to 14 bases. The CDR3 has 14 amino acids. Germline loops: CDR1 SGHTA, CDR2 FQGNSA. Donors in Cohort 3 who had recovered were those with two negative PCRs, healthcare professional clearance, or resolution of their symptoms. The sequence was obtained from a woman aged 40-49 years who had recovered from COVID-19. The V call is TRBV7-2, the J call TRBJ2-1; weak D call: TRBD1 (5 bases). Specimen: PBMCs or T cells enriched from blood (not recorded which). The CDR3 nucleotides are TGTGCCAGCAGCCAAACCCCAGGGCCCAATGAGCAGTTCTTC. Encoded protein: CASSQTPGPNEQFF.